This T cell receptor beta chain was obtained from a study of control samples from healthy donors and cancer patients. The data were produced by immunoSEQ multiplex PCR, yet TCRdb's version contains in-frame clones alone and is incomplete. The data contain approximately 120,000 clones, 80% to 90% of them singletons. Unmatched junction bases numbered 10, after V lost 6 bases and J lost 2 bases. Germline values: CDR1 SNHLY, CDR2 FYNNEI. This CDR3 contains 17 residues. Sequencing was carried out using blood. The sequence derives from a woman in her forties or fifties in good health. The rearrangement uses TRBV2 and TRBJ1-4; 9 bases line up with TRBD1. CDR3: CASRNVGTGSTNEKLFF. CDR3 bases: TGTGCCAGCAGAAATGTAGGGACAGGGAGTACTAATGAAAAACTGTTTTTT.